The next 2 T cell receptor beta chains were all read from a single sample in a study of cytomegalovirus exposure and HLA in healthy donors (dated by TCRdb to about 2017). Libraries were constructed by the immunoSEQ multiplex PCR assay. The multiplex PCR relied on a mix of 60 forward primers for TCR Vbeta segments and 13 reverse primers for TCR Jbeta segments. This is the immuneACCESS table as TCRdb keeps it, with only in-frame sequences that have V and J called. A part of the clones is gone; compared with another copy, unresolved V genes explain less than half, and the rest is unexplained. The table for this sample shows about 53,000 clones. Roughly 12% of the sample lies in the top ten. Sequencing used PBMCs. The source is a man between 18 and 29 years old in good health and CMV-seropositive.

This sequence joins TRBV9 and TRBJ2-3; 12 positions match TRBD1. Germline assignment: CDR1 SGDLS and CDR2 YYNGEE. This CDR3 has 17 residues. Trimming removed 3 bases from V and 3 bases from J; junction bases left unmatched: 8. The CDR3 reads CASSDNRDRGQTDTQYF. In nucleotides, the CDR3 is TGTGCCAGCAGCGATAACCGGGACAGGGGGCAAACAGATACGCAGTATTTT.

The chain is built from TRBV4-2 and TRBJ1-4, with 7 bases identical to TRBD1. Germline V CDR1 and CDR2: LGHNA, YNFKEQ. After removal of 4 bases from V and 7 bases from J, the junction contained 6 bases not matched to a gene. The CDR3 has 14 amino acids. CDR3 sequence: CASSPRGAGEKLFF. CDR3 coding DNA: TGTGCCAGCAGCCCCAGGGGGGCGGGTGAAAAACTGTTTTTT.